This TCR beta chain derives from a study of T-cell reconstitution after alpha-beta-depleted transplantation in children. Overall study results and limits: High day-60 TCRbeta diversity in some patients came from surviving recipient T cells and thymic progenitors. Two months or so post-transplant, alpha-beta T cells reportedly derived from several hundred expanded graft clones.

This clonotype was seen repeatedly, ten times or more. The antigen is unknown. The CDR3 is 17 amino acids. The V gene lost 7 bases and the J gene lost 2 bases, with 21 bases spanning the gap. The TCRbeta library was prepared with unique molecular identifiers. TCRdb re-derived calls from the PCR reads in MiXCR, one entry per CDR3 protein. The sample records roughly 20,000 distinct CDR3 sequences, 10% to 15% being singletons. This chain uses TRBV12-3 or TRBV12-4 with TRBJ1-3; D perhaps matches TRBD1 (6 bases). The clonotype originates from a female patient aged 2-9 years who had a stem cell transplant for congenital amegakaryocytic thrombocytopenia, so the T cells may come from the graft donor. The sequences come from PBMCs, mostly from graft donor cells, collected 60 days after TCRalphabeta/CD19-depleted stem cell transplant. The CDR3 protein is CASTLGRTGGPGNTIYF. CDR3 sequence (DNA): TGTGCCAGCACTCTAGGTCGAACGGGGGGCCCTGGAAACACCATATATTTT.